Shown below are 18 T cell receptor beta chains from a single sample sequenced in a study of cytomegalovirus exposure and HLA in healthy donors. In the PCR, 60 Vbeta and 13 Jbeta primers were used. Libraries were prepared by immunoSEQ multiplex PCR; TCRdb keeps only in-frame clonotypes and omits some of them. The table includes 200,000 to 250,000 clones, around 73% detected once. Sample: PBMCs. The receptor source for this set is a male donor in good health and CMV-seronegative.

The J gene is TRBJ2-1, the V gene TRBV7-3; tentatively, D is TRBD1 (6 bases). CDR3 length: 15 amino acids. CDR1 and CDR2 (germline): SGHTA, FQGTGA. V lost 5 bases, J lost 0 bases, and 11 bases lay in between. In DNA, the CDR3 is TGTGCCAGCAGCCTCGGACAGCTCTCCTACAATGAGCAGTTCTTC. Protein sequence: CASSLGQLSYNEQFF.

This chain joins TRBV19 and TRBJ2-1, with D perhaps TRBD2 (6 bases). V shed 1 base and J shed 6 bases, with 19 bases lying between them. The CDR3 is 17 residues long. Germline lookup yields CDR1 LNHDA and CDR2 SQIVND (reference sequence). CDR3 region: CASSIGRRDWRGNEQFF. Written as DNA, the CDR3 is TGTGCCAGTAGTATAGGACGCCGGGACTGGCGGGGCAATGAGCAGTTCTTC.

This clone was observed a few times. The junction does not match germline at one end; this may be a read error. The chain uses TRBV9 and TRBJ2-3; possible D gene TRBD2, 6 bases. The length of the CDR3 is 17 residues. Per the germline V gene, CDR1 is SGDLS and CDR2 is YYNGEE. The CDR3 loop reads CASSVDGRGAITGTQYF. The CDR3, as DNA: TGTGCCAGCAGCGTAGACGGGAGAGGGGCGATCACAGGTACGCAGTATTTT.

The V gene is TRBV6-5, the J gene TRBJ1-1, with a possible D match to TRBD1 (5 bases). Trimming removed 6 bases at V and 7 bases at J, with 15 bases between. This CDR3 is 13 amino acids long. The germline V gene has CDR1 MNHEY and CDR2 SVGAGI. The CDR3 nucleotides read TGTGCCAGCAGACCCAGGGCGCCGGGTGAAGCTTTCTTT. Its protein is CASRPRAPGEAFF.

The chain uses TRBV7-9 and TRBJ1-2; maybe TRBD1 (5 bases). V shed 5 bases and J shed 3 bases, with 7 bases lying between them. This CDR3 region has 12 residues. CDR1 is SEHNR, CDR2 FQNEAQ, per germline (reference sequence). The CDR3 DNA is TGTGCCAGCAGCAAACAGGACTATGGCTACACCTTC. Amino acid sequence: CASSKQDYGYTF.

Comments on this clone: The same CDR3 also results from other DNA sequences found in this sample. The V call is TRBV5-1, the J call TRBJ2-3; tentative D call: TRBD2 (6 bases). The ends were cut back, 0 bases at V and 4 bases at J, with 6 bases in the middle. Germline V gene lookup returns CDR1 SGHRS and CDR2 YFSETQ. The CDR3 has 13 amino acids. CDR3 coding DNA: TGCGCCAGCAGCTTGGGGGGGGCAGATACGCAGTATTTT. It translates to CASSLGGADTQYF.

This rearrangement joins TRBV7-8 to TRBJ1-2; a possible D gene is TRBD1 (5 bases). V was shortened by 5 bases and J by 6 bases, with 13 bases between the two germline ends. The CDR3 loop spans 13 amino acids. The germline V gene encodes CDR1 SGHVS and CDR2 FQNEAQ. The CDR3 protein is CASSAGRADGYTF. DNA of the CDR3: TGTGCCAGCAGCGCCGGCAGGGCGGATGGCTACACCTTC. The full variable domain, rest sourced from reference TRBV7-8 and TRBJ1-2, is GAGVSQSPRYKVAKRGQDVALRCDPISGHVSLFWYQQALGQGPEFLTYFQNEAQLDKSGLPSDRFFAERPEGSVSTLKIQRTQQEDSAVYLCASSAGRADGYTFGSGTRLTVV.

The rearrangement uses TRBV19 and TRBJ1-1, with D possibly TRBD1 on 5 matching bases. V lost 1 base, J lost 5 bases, and 8 bases lay in between. CDR1 and CDR2 from the germline V gene are LNHDA and SQIVND (reference sequence). This CDR3 comprises 13 residues. Here the CDR3 reads CASSIVQATEAFF. DNA of the CDR3: TGTGCCAGTAGTATAGTACAGGCAACTGAAGCTTTCTTT.

V is TRBV19 and J is TRBJ2-7; a weak D match, TRBD1 (5 bases). The CDR3 is 13 amino acids. V lost 10 bases to trimming and J lost 0 bases, with 13 bases between them. Per the germline V gene, CDR1 is LNHDA and CDR2 is SQIVND (reference sequence). The CDR3 region has the DNA TGTGCCACCCAGAAGGACATCTCCTACGAGCAGTACTTC. Amino acid sequence: CATQKDISYEQYF. Variable domain in full (rest from reference TRBV19 and TRBJ2-7): DGGITQSPKYLFRKEGQNVTLSCEQNLNHDAMYWYRQDPGQGLRLIYYSQIVNDFQKGDIAEGYSVSREKKESFPLTVTSAQKNPTAFYLCATQKDISYEQYFGPGTRLTVT.

The J gene is TRBJ2-5, the V gene TRBV7-3; the D gene is possibly TRBD1 (5 bases). This CDR3 contains 13 residues. Trimming removed 5 bases from V and 0 bases from J, with 7 bases in between. CDR1 and CDR2 (germline): SGHTA, FQGTGA. The CDR3 loop reads CASSKGHQETQYF. CDR3 sequence (DNA): TGTGCCAGCAGCAAGGGGCACCAAGAGACCCAGTACTTC.

This clone came up a few times. This chain connects TRBV6-5 to TRBJ2-7; TRBD1 matches at 11 bases. After removal of 0 bases from V and 7 bases from J, the junction contained 5 bases not matched to a gene. The CDR3 has 15 amino acids. Germline loops: CDR1 MNHEY, CDR2 SVGAGI. CDR3 coding DNA: TGTGCCAGCAGTTACTCGAGGGACAGGGGGGAAGAGCAGTACTTC. Amino acids: CASSYSRDRGEEQYF.

The chain is built from TRBV18 and TRBJ1-5; D remains ambiguous. Trimming took 1 base from V and 11 from J, leaving 9 bases between them. Germline V CDR1 and CDR2: KGHSH, LQKENI. The CDR3 extends over 12 amino acids. The CDR3 is CASSPRGGAQHF. The CDR3 DNA reads TGTGCCAGCTCACCACGAGGCGGGGCCCAGCATTTT.

The chain carries TRBV27 and TRBJ2-5, with 9 bases fitting TRBD1. J was trimmed by 3 bases and V by 5 bases; bases with no gene match: 16. Germline V lookup: CDR1 MNHEY, CDR2 SMNVEV (reference sequence). The CDR3 length is 18 residues. CDR3 in amino acids: CASSPNRGRAILEETQYF. The CDR3 DNA is TGTGCCAGCAGTCCAAACAGGGGGCGGGCGATCCTTGAAGAGACCCAGTACTTC.

This chain links TRBV4-2 with TRBJ2-7; no definite D call. This CDR3 is 14 amino acids long. V was clipped by 1 base and J by 2 bases, with 9 bases between them. Per germline, CDR1 LGHNA and CDR2 YNFKEQ. CDR3: CASSQGLDPYEQYF. CDR3 DNA: TGTGCCAGCAGCCAAGGGCTAGACCCCTACGAGCAGTACTTC.

The J gene is TRBJ2-6, the V gene TRBV27; a possible D gene is TRBD1 (6 bases). Germline CDR1 MNHEY, CDR2 SMNVEV (reference sequence). V was pared by 8 bases and J by 0 bases, with 8 bases between. The CDR3 length is 14 residues. Here the CDR3 reads CASGQYSGANVLTF. In DNA form, the CDR3 reads TGTGCCAGCGGACAGTACTCTGGGGCCAACGTCCTGACTTTC.

The CDR3 DNA is TGTGCCAGCAGCTTGCCCTTAGCGGGAGGGCCCAAAGACGAGCAGTACTTC. It yields the protein CASSLPLAGGPKDEQYF. The chain recombines TRBV7-9 with TRBJ2-7, with 11 bases lining up with TRBD2. Germline V gene lookup returns CDR1 SEHNR and CDR2 FQNEAQ (reference sequence). The CDR3 covers 17 residues. J was trimmed by 5 bases and V by 3 bases; bases with no gene match: 12.

CDR3 sequence (DNA): TGTGCCAGCAGTCTAGCGGTTAGCTACAATGAGCAGTTCTTC. It encodes CASSLAVSYNEQFF. V gene TRBV28 combines with J gene TRBJ2-1, with 7 bases matching TRBD2. The V segment lost 5 bases and the J segment 3 bases; nucleotides outside the gene matches: 4. This CDR3 region has 14 residues. Per germline, CDR1 MDHEN and CDR2 SYDVKM. Full variable domain (outside the CDR3, taken from reference TRBV28 and TRBJ2-1): DVKVTQSSRYLVKRTGEKVFLECVQDMDHENMFWYRQDPGLGLRLIYFSYDVKMKEKGDIPEGYSVSREKKERFSLILESASTNQTSMYLCASSLAVSYNEQFFGPGTRLTVL.

The rearrangement links TRBV19 to TRBJ2-1, with 15 bases that match TRBD2. Germline V gives CDR1 LNHDA, CDR2 SQIVND (reference sequence). This CDR3 is 18 amino acids long. With V trimmed by 5 bases and J by 0 bases, 5 bases remained unmatched. CDR3 nucleotide sequence: TGTGCCAGTAGTCTGGGACTAGCGGGAGGACTCTCCTACAATGAGCAGTTCTTC. Its translation is CASSLGLAGGLSYNEQFF. The variable domain in full, with the rest retrieved from reference TRBV19 and TRBJ2-1, is DGGITQSPKYLFRKEGQNVTLSCEQNLNHDAMYWYRQDPGQGLRLIYYSQIVNDFQKGDIAEGYSVSREKKESFPLTVTSAQKNPTAFYLCASSLGLAGGLSYNEQFFGPGTRLTVL.